A selection of T cell receptor beta chains follows, all from one sample in a study of T-cell reconstitution after alpha-beta-depleted transplantation in children. MiXCR was run by TCRdb on the PCR reads, yielding one entry per CDR3 protein. In the table there are about 640,000 distinct CDR3 sequences, about 15% of which are singletons. Sequencing was performed on PBMCs from the stem cell graft donor, taken from the stem cell graft. Every receptor here comes from a human donor who donated a stem cell graft to a child with acute myeloid leukemia. Each CDR3 is given with its conserved first and last residue. D genes are given only for firm matches. Expanded clones get a size class; other rows say once, few or many, or leave the size out.

>TRBV29-1|13|TRBD1|many|TRBJ2-7
TGCAGCGTTGACCGGGGACAGGGGTACGAGCAGTACTTC
CSVDRGQGYEQYF
>TRBV5-1|16|.|few|TRBJ1-3
TGCGCCAGCAGCGGGATGGACAGCCCATCTGGAAACACCATATATTTT
CASSGMDSPSGNTIYF
>TRBV29-1|14|.|many|TRBJ2-6
TGCAGCGTTGAAGGGCCGTCTGGGGCCAACGTCCTGACTTTC
CSVEGPSGANVLTF
>TRBV7-9|13|.|few|TRBJ1-1
TGTGCCGTTCATTCGGGACTGTACACTGAAGCTTTCTTT
CAVHSGLYTEAFF
>TRBV20-1|15|TRBD1|many|TRBJ1-5
TGCAGTGCTAGTTTGACGCAGGGGGGGAATCAGCCCCAGCATTTT
CSASLTQGGNQPQHF
>TRBV28|12|.|.|TRBJ2-1
TGTGCCAGCGGGGGGTTGTTGGATGAGCAGTTCTTC
CASGGLLDEQFF
>TRBV11-1|13|TRBD1|few|TRBJ2-1
TGTGCCAGCAGCTTATCGACAGGGCTCTGGAAGTTCTTC
CASSLSTGLWKFF
>TRBV29-1|14|.|.|TRBJ1-2
TGCAGCGTTGAAGATGGGGGCAGACTCTATGGCTACACCTTC
CSVEDGGRLYGYTF
>TRBV15|16|.|few|TRBJ2-7
TGTGCCACCAGCACCGAACAACTTATGGTACCCTACGAGCAGTACTTC
CATSTEQLMVPYEQYF
>TRBV20-1|16|.|many|TRBJ2-3
TGCAGTGCTAGAGACTACGGGGGCCCGGGCACAGATACGCAGTATTTT
CSARDYGGPGTDTQYF
>TRBV4-3|15|TRBD1|many|TRBJ1-2
TGCGCCAGCAGCCAAGTAACCGGACAGGGCGGCGGCTACACCTTC
CASSQVTGQGGGYTF
>TRBV12-3/TRBV12-4|16|.|few|TRBJ2-4
TGTGCCAGCAGGGATCACAGGGAGCTAGCCAAAAACATTCAGTACTTC
CASRDHRELAKNIQYF
>TRBV7-2|14|.|few|TRBJ1-6
TGTGCCAGCAGCTTAGCGTTCCGGGCGTCACCCCTCCACTTT
CASSLAFRASPLHF
>TRBV7-2|12|.|.|TRBJ1-3
TGTGCCAGCAGCCCCGGGACTCACACCATATATTTT
CASSPGTHTIYF
>TRBV7-2|17|TRBD2|few|TRBJ2-5
TGTGCCAGCAGCTTATCGGGTCTAGCGGGGGCTGCTAAGACCCAGTACTTC
CASSLSGLAGAAKTQYF
>TRBV12-3/TRBV12-4|18|TRBD2|few|TRBJ2-3
TGTGCCAGCAGTCCCTATGGGGGACTAGCGGGGGGAACAGATACGCAGTATTTT
CASSPYGGLAGGTDTQYF
>TRBV12-3/TRBV12-4|12|.|many|TRBJ2-7
TGTGCCAGCAGTTCACAGGTTTACGAGCAGTACTTC
CASSSQVYEQYF
>TRBV27|13|.|many|TRBJ2-7
TGTGCCAGCAGTTTTGGGACCTCCTACGAGCAGTACTTC
CASSFGTSYEQYF
>TRBV20-1|15|TRBD1|few|TRBJ2-2
TGCAGTGCTAGTGGGGCAGGGGGTTCGTCCGGGGAGCTGTTTTTT
CSASGAGGSSGELFF
>TRBV15|13|.|.|TRBJ2-5
TGTGCCACCAGCCGTGGACAGCCAGAGACCCAGTACTTC
CATSRGQPETQYF
>TRBV7-9|13|.|.|TRBJ1-4
TGTGCCAGCAGCCGGGGGTCAGATGAAAAACTGTTTTTT
CASSRGSDEKLFF
>TRBV19|12|.|.|TRBJ1-2
TGTGCCAGTAGCAGGGACATTCGGGGCTACACCTTC
CASSRDIRGYTF
>TRBV20-1|13|TRBD1|many|TRBJ1-2
TGCAGTGCCTGGGACAGCCGGGGCTATGGCTACACCTTC
CSAWDSRGYGYTF
>TRBV6-5|15|TRBD1|.|TRBJ2-3
TGTGCCAGCAGTTACGTAGGGACAGGGAGGGATACGCAGTATTTT
CASSYVGTGRDTQYF
>TRBV7-9|17|.|.|TRBJ2-5
TGTGCCAGCAGCTTAGTGACCCCCACAGGGCATGGGGAGACCCAGTACTTC
CASSLVTPTGHGETQYF
>TRBV13|15|TRBD1|many|TRBJ2-7
TGTGCCAGCAGCTTTGGACAGGGGGTTCCCTACGAGCAGTACTTC
CASSFGQGVPYEQYF
>TRBV20-1|12|.|many|TRBJ2-5
TGCAGTGCTAGTGCCGGAGTTGAGACCCAGTACTTC
CSASAGVETQYF
>TRBV14|14|TRBD2|few|TRBJ2-5
TGTGCCAGCAGCCAAGCGGGGGGGGTAAAGACCCAGTACTTC
CASSQAGGVKTQYF
>TRBV5-1|15|.|many|TRBJ1-1
TGCGCCAGCAGCTTGGATGGGAGTCGGAACACTGAAGCTTTCTTT
CASSLDGSRNTEAFF
>TRBV12-3/TRBV12-4|14|.|.|TRBJ2-7
TGTGCCAGCAGTTACACGTCAGAGGGGGACGAGCATTACTTC
CASSYTSEGDEHYF
>TRBV7-9|15|.|few|TRBJ2-5
TGTGCCAGCAGCTTAGCTCGGGACCGAGGAGAGACCCAGTACTTC
CASSLARDRGETQYF
>TRBV5-1|17|TRBD1|.|TRBJ2-5
TGCGCCAGCAGCTTGGTAGGATCGGGACAGACGAAAGAGACCCAGTACTTC
CASSLVGSGQTKETQYF
>TRBV12-3/TRBV12-4|14|.|many|TRBJ2-1
TGTGCCAGCAGTTTGGGGCTAACGGGGAATGAGCAGTTCTTC
CASSLGLTGNEQFF
>TRBV2|13|.|.|TRBJ2-7
TGTGCCAGCAGTGTCGAGGGTAGGAGCCAGCAGTACTTC
CASSVEGRSQQYF
>TRBV7-2|13|.|many|TRBJ1-2
TGTGCCAGCAGCTATGAGGGGAAGGGTGGCTACACCTTC
CASSYEGKGGYTF
>TRBV5-1|16|TRBD2|.|TRBJ2-3
TGCGCCAGCAGCTTGGCCAAGGTAGCGGGGTCGAATACGCAGTATTTT
CASSLAKVAGSNTQYF
>TRBV7-9|13|.|few|TRBJ1-1
TGTGCCAGCAGCTTATCGGCCACGACTGAAGCTTTCTTT
CASSLSATTEAFF
>TRBV20-1|18|TRBD2|many|TRBJ2-1
TGCAGTGCTAGAGATCCAGGAGGCGGGGGGGCCCCTAAGGGTGAGCAGTTCTTC
CSARDPGGGGAPKGEQFF
>TRBV6-4|15|.|.|TRBJ2-3
TGTGCCAGCAGTGCCGGGCCCCGCCGCACAGATACGCAGTATTTT
CASSAGPRRTDTQYF
>TRBV20-1|14|.|many|TRBJ2-5
TGCAGTGCTAGAGATCGTACGGCGGAAGAGACCCAGTACTTC
CSARDRTAEETQYF
>TRBV10-3|16|.|few|TRBJ1-1
TGTGCCATCAGTGACAGGGACATAAGTGCGAACACTGAAGCTTTCTTT
CAISDRDISANTEAFF
>TRBV29-1|13|TRBD1|many|TRBJ1-1
TGCAGCGGCGGACAGGGGAGGAACACTGAAGCTTTCTTT
CSGGQGRNTEAFF
>TRBV6-4|17|TRBD1|many|TRBJ1-1
TGTGCCAGCAGACCCGGACAGGCCTCCCTTGTGAACACTGAAGCTTTCTTT
CASRPGQASLVNTEAFF
>TRBV12-3/TRBV12-4|14|.|many|TRBJ1-2
TGTGCCAGCAGTTTAGGACAGACTCGCTATGGCTACACCTTC
CASSLGQTRYGYTF
>TRBV19|18|TRBD2|many|TRBJ2-1
TGTGCCAGTAGCACATGGTACCTAGCGGGGGCTACCTACAATGAGCAGTTCTTC
CASSTWYLAGATYNEQFF
>TRBV2|12|.|.|TRBJ2-1
TGTGCCAGCAGAGCGGAGACGAATGAGCAGTTCTTC
CASRAETNEQFF
>TRBV29-1|18|TRBD1|many|TRBJ2-6
TGCAGCGTTGAAGATCTTGGACAGGACCGCTCTGGGGCCAACGTCCTGACTTTC
CSVEDLGQDRSGANVLTF
>TRBV20-1|14|.|few|TRBJ2-1
TGCAGTGCTAGTCGGGGGCCCTTCTACAATGAGCAGTTCTTC
CSASRGPFYNEQFF
>TRBV10-3|14|.|.|TRBJ1-4
TGTGCCATCAGTGACTTGGGGGTTAATGAAAAACTGTTTTTT
CAISDLGVNEKLFF